This T cell receptor (beta chain) was found in a study of regulatory T cells in long-lasting Graves disease. Looking at the study overall: Persistent cases were those of Graves' disease that involved over 5 years of antithyroid drugs with positive TSH receptor antibodies. General observations from the study: Compared with new cases, persistent Graves' patients showed reduced TCR diversity. With some 2,700 shared public clonotypes, persistent patients exceeded new patients, who shared approximately 880.

Both iRepertoire HTBI primers and Arm-PCR of CDR3 regions were used to build the TCR beta libraries. TCRdb used MiXCR to reprocess the multiplex PCR reads, holding one entry per CDR3 protein. The sample records around 430,000 distinct CDR3 sequences, about 20% being singletons. This clonotype was counted ten times or more. Antigen unknown. The CDR3 runs 15 residues. The V gene end was trimmed by 5 bases and the J gene end by 5 bases; junction bases not matched to a gene: 13. Germline V gene lookup returns CDR1 DFQATT and CDR2 SNEGSKA (reference sequence). Time point indicated: persistent/refractory GD, antithyroid drugs over 5 years with positive TRAb. With RNA extracted from PBMCs as input, the TCR library was made. An endocrinology department in Xi'an, China, recruited the patients.

V gene TRBV20-1 combines with J gene TRBJ2-5, with 8 positions matching TRBD2. This specimen consisted of peripheral blood mononuclear cells (PBMCs), obtained when the disease was refractory, from a patient treated with antithyroid drugs. The source is a female donor with Graves disease. The CDR3 DNA is TGCAGTGCTGAACGGACTAGCCCGCATACGGAGACCCAGTACTTC. It encodes CSAERTSPHTETQYF.